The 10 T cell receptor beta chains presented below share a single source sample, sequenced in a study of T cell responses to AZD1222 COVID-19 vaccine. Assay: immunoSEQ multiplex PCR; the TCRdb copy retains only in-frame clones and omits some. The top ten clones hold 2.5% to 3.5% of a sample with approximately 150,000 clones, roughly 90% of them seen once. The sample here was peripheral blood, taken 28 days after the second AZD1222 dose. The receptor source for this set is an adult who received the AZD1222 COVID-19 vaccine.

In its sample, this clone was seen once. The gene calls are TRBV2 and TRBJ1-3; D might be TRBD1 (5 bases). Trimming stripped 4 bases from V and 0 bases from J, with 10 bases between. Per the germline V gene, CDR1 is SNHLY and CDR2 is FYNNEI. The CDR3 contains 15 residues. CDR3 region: CASSGGLLSGNTIYF. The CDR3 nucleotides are TGTGCCAGCAGTGGGGGACTGCTCTCTGGAAACACCATATATTTT. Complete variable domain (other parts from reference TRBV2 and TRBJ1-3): EPEVTQTPSHQVTQMGQEVILRCVPISNHLYFYWYRQILGQKVEFLVSFYNNEISEKSEIFDDQFSVERPDGSNFTLKIRSTKLEDSAMYFCASSGGLLSGNTIYFGEGSWLTVV.

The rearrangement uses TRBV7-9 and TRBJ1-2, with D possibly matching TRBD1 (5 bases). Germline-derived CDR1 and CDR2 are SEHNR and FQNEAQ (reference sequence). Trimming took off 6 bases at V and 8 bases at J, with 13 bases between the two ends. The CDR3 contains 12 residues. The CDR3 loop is CASSPDQGGYTF. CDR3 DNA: TGTGCCAGCAGTCCCGATCAGGGCGGCTACACCTTC.

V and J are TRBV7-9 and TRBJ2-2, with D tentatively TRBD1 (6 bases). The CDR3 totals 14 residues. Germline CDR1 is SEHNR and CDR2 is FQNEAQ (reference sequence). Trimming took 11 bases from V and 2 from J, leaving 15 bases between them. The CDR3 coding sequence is TGTGCCGGGAGAAGACAGGAAAACACCGGGGAGCTGTTTTTT. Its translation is CAGRRQENTGELFF.

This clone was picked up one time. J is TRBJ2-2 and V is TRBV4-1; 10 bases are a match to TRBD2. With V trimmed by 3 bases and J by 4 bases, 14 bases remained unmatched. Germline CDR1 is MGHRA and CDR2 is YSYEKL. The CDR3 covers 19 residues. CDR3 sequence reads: CASSHALAGTGSGTGELFF. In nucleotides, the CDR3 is TGCGCCAGCAGCCATGCACTAGCGGGAACCGGCTCGGGCACCGGGGAGCTGTTTTTT.

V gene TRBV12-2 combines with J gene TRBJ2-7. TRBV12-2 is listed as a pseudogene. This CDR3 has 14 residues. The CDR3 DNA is TGTGCAAGTCGCTCAAGGGACCCCCTTTCTGAGCAGTACTTC. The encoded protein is CASRSRDPLSEQYF.

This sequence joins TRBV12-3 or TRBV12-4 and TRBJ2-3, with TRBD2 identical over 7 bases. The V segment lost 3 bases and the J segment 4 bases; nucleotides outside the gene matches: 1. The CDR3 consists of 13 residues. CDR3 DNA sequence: TGTGCCAGCAGTTTGCTAGCGGCAGATACGCAGTATTTT. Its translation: CASSLLAADTQYF.

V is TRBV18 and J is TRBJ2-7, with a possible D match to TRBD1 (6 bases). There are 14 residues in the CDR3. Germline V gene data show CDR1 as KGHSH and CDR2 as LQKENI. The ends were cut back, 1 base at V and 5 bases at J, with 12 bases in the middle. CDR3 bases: TGTGCCAGCTCACCACGGGCAGGGGAAGACGAGCAGTACTTC. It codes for CASSPRAGEDEQYF.

The CDR3 DNA reads TGCGCCAGCAGCCAAGGCCTCGGACGGAGCTCTGGAAACACCATATATTTT. Amino acids: CASSQGLGRSSGNTIYF. V is TRBV4-3 and J is TRBJ1-3; no definite D call. V was pared by 1 base and J by 0 bases, with 13 bases between. The germline V gene has CDR1 LGHNA and CDR2 YSLEER. The CDR3 spans 17 residues.

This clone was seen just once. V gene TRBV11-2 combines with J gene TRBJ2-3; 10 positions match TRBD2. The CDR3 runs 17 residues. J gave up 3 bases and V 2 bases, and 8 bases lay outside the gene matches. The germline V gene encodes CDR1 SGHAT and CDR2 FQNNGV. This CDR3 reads CASSLRVAGGWTDTQYF. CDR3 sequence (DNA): TGTGCCAGCAGCTTACGGGTAGCGGGAGGATGGACAGATACGCAGTATTTT.

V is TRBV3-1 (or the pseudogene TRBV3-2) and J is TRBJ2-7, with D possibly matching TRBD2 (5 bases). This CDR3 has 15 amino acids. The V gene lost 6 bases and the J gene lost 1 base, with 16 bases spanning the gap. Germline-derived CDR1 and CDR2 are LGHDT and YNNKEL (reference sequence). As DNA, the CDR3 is TGTGCCAGCAGACTAGGGCACTCTTTATCCTACGAGCAGTACTTC. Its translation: CASRLGHSLSYEQYF.